These 9 T cell receptor beta chains were sequenced from one sample in a study of T cell repertoires in cytomegalovirus infection. MiXCR was run by TCRdb on the reads, yielding one entry per CDR3 protein. This table holds 360,000 or so distinct CDR3 sequences, about 35% found once. These receptors' antigens are unknown. The specimen comprised cultured PBMCs, sampled from culture after CMV antigen stimulation. These receptors were collected from a human donor in good health (CMV status not recorded). Some clones in this sample may be carry-over from other donors' samples.

This clonotype was counted only a few times. The chain employs TRBV4-1 and TRBJ2-3, with D hard to call. Trimming took off 4 bases at V and 3 bases at J, with 8 bases between the two ends. The CDR3 sequence is 13 residues long. The germline gives CDR1 MGHRA, CDR2 YSYEKL. CDR3 nucleotides: TGCGCCAGCAGCCTATTTGGGACAGATACGCAGTATTTT. Amino acid sequence: CASSLFGTDTQYF.

This clonotype has only a few counts. The chain is built from TRBV20-1 and TRBJ2-7, with D possibly being TRBD2 (5 bases). Trimming shortened V by 6 bases and J by 2 bases, and 14 bases separated the two germline ends. This CDR3 region has 13 residues. Germline V CDR1 and CDR2: DFQATT, SNEGSKA (reference sequence). CDR3 sequence: CSAIREPTYEQYF. The DNA of the CDR3 is TGCAGTGCCATTCGGGAACCCACCTACGAGCAGTACTTC.

This clonotype has more than one count but fewer than ten. The gene calls are TRBV28 and TRBJ1-4; 9 nucleotides match TRBD1. With 2 bases clipped from V and 8 bases from J, the junction kept 6 bases outside the gene matches. CDR1 is MDHEN and CDR2 is SYDVKM in the germline V gene. The CDR3 length is 15 residues. The CDR3 DNA is TGTGCCAGCAGTTTAAACGGGGACAGGGCCGAAAAACTGTTTTTT. Translated: CASSLNGDRAEKLFF.

J is TRBJ2-5 and V is TRBV6-6, with no clear D. The CDR3 consists of 14 residues. V dropped 5 bases and J dropped 5 bases, with 15 bases sitting between them. CDR1 is MNHNY, CDR2 SVGAGI, per germline (reference sequence). The CDR3: CASSVTLEWETQYF. The CDR3 DNA follows: TGTGCCAGCAGTGTAACTCTGGAATGGGAGACCCAGTACTTC.

The CDR3 protein is CASSPGVGDQPQHF. The CDR3 bases are TGTGCCAGCTCACCAGGGGTGGGAGATCAGCCCCAGCATTTT. The V gene is TRBV18, the J gene TRBJ1-5; D is undetermined. The CDR3 contains 14 residues. Trimming cost V 2 bases and J 5 bases, with 10 bases left between them. From germline, CDR1 is KGHSH and CDR2 LQKENI.

This clonotype has ten or more counts. This chain uses TRBV7-2 with TRBJ1-5; D is unclear. Germline V lookup: CDR1 SGHTA, CDR2 FQGNSA. CDR3 length equals 13 residues. The ends were cut back, 5 bases at V and 4 bases at J, with 9 bases in the middle. The CDR3 sequence is CASSMDGNQPQHF. CDR3 sequence (DNA): TGTGCCAGCAGCATGGACGGTAATCAGCCCCAGCATTTT.

This clonotype has at least ten counts. V usage is TRBV7-2 and J usage is TRBJ1-4; D is unresolved. The germline V gene has CDR1 SGHTA and CDR2 FQGNSA. The ends were cut back, 2 bases at V and 4 bases at J, with 20 bases in the middle. The CDR3 spans 18 residues. The CDR3 loop is CASSLSSASGSYNEKLFF. The DNA of the CDR3 is TGTGCCAGCAGCTTATCATCGGCGAGTGGCAGCTATAATGAAAAACTGTTTTTT.

This clonotype was observed a few times. This chain joins TRBV25-1 and TRBJ1-2, with TRBD1 identical over 7 bases. The CDR3 consists of 15 residues. Trimming cost V 4 bases and J 2 bases; bases outside gene matches: 7. The germline CDR1 and CDR2 sequences are MGHDK and SYGVNS. CDR3 sequence reads: CASSGQGLKNYGYTF. The CDR3 DNA is TGTGCCAGCAGTGGACAGGGCCTCAAAAACTATGGCTACACCTTC.

The V gene is TRBV20-1, the J gene TRBJ2-7; weak D call: TRBD1 (5 bases). The CDR3 consists of 14 residues. The V and J ends lost 3 bases and 3 bases respectively, with 15 bases between them. Per the germline V gene, CDR1 is DFQATT and CDR2 is SNEGSKA (reference sequence). Written as DNA, the CDR3 is TGCAGTGCTAGGATGACAGTTAGCCACTACGAGCAGTACTTC. Residues: CSARMTVSHYEQYF.